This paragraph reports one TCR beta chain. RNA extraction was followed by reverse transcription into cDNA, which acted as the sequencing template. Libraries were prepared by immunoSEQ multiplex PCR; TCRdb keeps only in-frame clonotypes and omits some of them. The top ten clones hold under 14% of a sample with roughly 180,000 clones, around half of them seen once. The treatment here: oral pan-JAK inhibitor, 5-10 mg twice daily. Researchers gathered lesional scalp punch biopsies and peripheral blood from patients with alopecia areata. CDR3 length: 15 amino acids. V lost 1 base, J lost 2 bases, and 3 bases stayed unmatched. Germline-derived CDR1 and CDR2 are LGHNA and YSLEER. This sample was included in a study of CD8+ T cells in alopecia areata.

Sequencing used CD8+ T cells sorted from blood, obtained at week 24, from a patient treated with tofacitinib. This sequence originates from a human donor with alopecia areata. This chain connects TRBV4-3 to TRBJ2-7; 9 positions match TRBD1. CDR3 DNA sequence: TGCGCCAGCAGCCAAGCGGGACAGGGCGCCTACGAGCAGTACTTC. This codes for CASSQAGQGAYEQYF.